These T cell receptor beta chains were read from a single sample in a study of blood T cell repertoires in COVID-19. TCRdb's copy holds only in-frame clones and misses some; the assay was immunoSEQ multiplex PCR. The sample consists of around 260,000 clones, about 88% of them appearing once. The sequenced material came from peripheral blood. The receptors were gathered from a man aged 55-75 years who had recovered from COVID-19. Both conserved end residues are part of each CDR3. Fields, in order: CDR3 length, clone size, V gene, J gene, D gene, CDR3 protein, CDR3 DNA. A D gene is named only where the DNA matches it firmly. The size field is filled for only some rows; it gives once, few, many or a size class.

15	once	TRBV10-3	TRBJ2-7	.	CAISDGPGAAPEQYF	TGTGCCATCAGTGACGGCCCAGGGGCGGCTCCTGAGCAGTACTTC
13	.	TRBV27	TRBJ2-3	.	CASSFRGTDTQYF	TGTGCCAGCAGTTTTCGTGGCACAGATACGCAGTATTTT
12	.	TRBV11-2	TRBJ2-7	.	CASSLRTYEQYF	TGTGCCAGCAGCTTGCGAACCTACGAGCAGTACTTC
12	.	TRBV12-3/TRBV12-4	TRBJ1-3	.	CASSLQGNTIYF	TGTGCCAGCAGTTTACAGGGGAACACCATATATTTT
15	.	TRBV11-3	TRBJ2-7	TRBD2	CASSLRGGSSYEQYF	TGTGCCAGCAGCTTGCGCGGGGGGAGCTCCTACGAGCAGTACTTC
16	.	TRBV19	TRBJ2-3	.	CASRSRDTASTDTQYF	TGTGCCAGTAGGTCTCGGGACACAGCCAGCACAGATACGCAGTATTTT
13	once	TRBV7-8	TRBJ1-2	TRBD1	CASSLGQLYGYTF	TGTGCCAGCAGCTTGGGACAGCTCTATGGCTACACCTTC
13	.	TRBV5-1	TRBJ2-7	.	CASSCDNCYEQYF	TGCGCCAGCAGCTGTGACAATTGCTACGAGCAGTACTTC
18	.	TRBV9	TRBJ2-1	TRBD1	CASSVGGRTGAPNNEQFF	TGTGCCAGCAGCGTAGGCGGAAGGACAGGAGCCCCGAACAATGAGCAGTTCTTC
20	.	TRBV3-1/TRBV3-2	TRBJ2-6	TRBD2	CASSQERLAGGYSGANVLTF	TGTGCCAGCAGCCAAGAAAGGCTAGCGGGGGGGTACTCTGGGGCCAACGTCCTGACTTTC
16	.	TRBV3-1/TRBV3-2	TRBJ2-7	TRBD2	CASSQDPAGSPYEQYF	TGTGCCAGCAGCCAAGATCCAGCGGGGAGCCCCTACGAGCAGTACTTC
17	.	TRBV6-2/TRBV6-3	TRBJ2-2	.	CASSYSVDTKNTGELFF	TGTGCCAGCAGTTACTCAGTGGACACAAAGAACACCGGGGAGCTGTTTTTT
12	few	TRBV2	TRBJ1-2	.	CASSASGNGYTF	TGTGCCAGCAGTGCCAGTGGTAATGGCTACACCTTC
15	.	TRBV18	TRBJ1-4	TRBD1	CASSPVGTGGEKLFF	TGTGCCAGCTCACCCGTCGGGACAGGGGGTGAAAAACTGTTTTTT
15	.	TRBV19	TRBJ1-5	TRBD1	CASTRAGTGTQPQHF	TGTGCCAGTACCCGCGCTGGGACAGGGACTCAGCCCCAGCATTTT
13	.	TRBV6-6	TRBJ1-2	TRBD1	CASSFGQGYGYTF	TGTGCCAGCAGTTTTGGACAGGGGTACGGCTACACCTTC
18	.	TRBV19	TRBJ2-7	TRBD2	CASSIRTSGGKSSYEQYF	TGTGCCAGTAGTATTCGGACTAGCGGGGGGAAGAGTTCCTACGAGCAGTACTTC
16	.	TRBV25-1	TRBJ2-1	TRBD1	CASSWRQGTFYNEQFF	TGTGCCAGCAGCTGGAGACAGGGGACATTCTACAATGAGCAGTTCTTC
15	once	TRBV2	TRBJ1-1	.	CATPVGARQTLEAFF	TGTGCCACTCCGGTAGGGGCCAGACAAACGCTTGAAGCTTTCTTT
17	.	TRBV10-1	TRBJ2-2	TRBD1	CASSEKPGTGITGELFF	TGCGCCAGCAGTGAAAAACCCGGGACAGGGATCACCGGGGAGCTGTTTTTT
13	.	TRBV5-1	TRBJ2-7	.	CASHRVGAYEQYF	TGCGCCAGCCACAGGGTAGGCGCCTACGAGCAGTACTTC
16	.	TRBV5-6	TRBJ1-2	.	CASSPLGGIPNYGYTF	TGTGCCAGCAGCCCACTCGGGGGAATACCTAACTATGGCTACACCTTC
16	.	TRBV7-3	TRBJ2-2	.	CASSLMGQPPTGELFF	TGTGCCAGCAGCTTAATGGGACAACCACCTACCGGGGAGCTGTTTTTT
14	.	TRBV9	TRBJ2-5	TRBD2	CASSVGPSGETQYF	TGTGCCAGCAGCGTAGGCCCTAGCGGAGAGACCCAGTACTTC
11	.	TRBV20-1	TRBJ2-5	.	CSGHSKETQYF	TGCAGTGGACACAGTAAAGAGACCCAGTACTTC
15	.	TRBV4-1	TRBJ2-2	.	CASSQEGRGTGELFF	TGCGCCAGCAGCCAAGAGGGCAGGGGCACCGGGGAGCTGTTTTTT
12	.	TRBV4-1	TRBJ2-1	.	CASSQDSVEQFF	TGCGCCAGCAGCCAAGATTCCGTTGAGCAGTTCTTC
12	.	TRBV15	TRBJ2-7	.	CATSTLSYEQYF	TGTGCCACCAGCACCTTGTCCTACGAGCAGTACTTC
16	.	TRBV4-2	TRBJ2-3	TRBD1	CASSEGTGLPLDTQYF	TGTGCCAGCAGCGAAGGGACAGGGTTACCTTTGGATACGCAGTATTTT
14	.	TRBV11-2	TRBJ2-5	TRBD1	CASTSGQGIETQYF	TGTGCCAGCACCTCGGGACAGGGTATAGAGACCCAGTACTTC
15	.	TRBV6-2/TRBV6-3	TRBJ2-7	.	CASSYSRGLAYEQYF	TGTGCCAGCAGTTACTCGCGGGGGCTGGCCTACGAGCAGTACTTC
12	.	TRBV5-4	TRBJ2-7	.	CASGPNRYEQYF	TGTGCCAGCGGCCCGAATCGCTACGAGCAGTACTTC
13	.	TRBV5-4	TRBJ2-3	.	CASSPTRTDTQYF	TGTGCCAGCAGCCCAACTAGGACAGATACGCAGTATTTT
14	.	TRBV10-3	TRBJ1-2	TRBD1	CAISERDRGDGYTF	TGTGCCATCAGTGAGCGGGACAGGGGCGATGGCTACACCTTC
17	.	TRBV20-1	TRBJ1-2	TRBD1	CSASSGTGVPSNYGYTF	TGCAGTGCTAGTTCCGGGACAGGGGTGCCCTCTAACTATGGCTACACCTTC
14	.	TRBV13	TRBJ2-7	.	CASSLAGPRYEQYF	TGTGCCAGCAGCTTAGCTGGCCCTAGGTACGAGCAGTACTTC
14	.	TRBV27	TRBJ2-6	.	CASSHSSGANVLTF	TGTGCCAGCAGTCATAGCTCTGGGGCCAACGTCCTGACTTTC
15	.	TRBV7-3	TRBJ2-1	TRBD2	CASSRSWGGYNEQFF	TGTGCCAGCAGCCGATCGTGGGGGGGCTACAATGAGCAGTTCTTC
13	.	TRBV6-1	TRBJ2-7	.	CASSETGHYEQYF	TGTGCCAGCAGTGAAACGGGACACTACGAGCAGTACTTC
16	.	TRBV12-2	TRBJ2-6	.	CASRPSRGSGANVLTF	TGTGCAAGTCGCCCCTCACGGGGCTCTGGGGCCAACGTCCTGACTTTC
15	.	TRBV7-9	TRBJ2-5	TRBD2	CASRRLAGGKETQYF	TGTGCCAGCAGGAGACTAGCGGGGGGGAAAGAGACCCAGTACTTC
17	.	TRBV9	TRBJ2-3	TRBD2	CASSVARASGGTDTQYF	TGTGCCAGCAGCGTAGCGAGGGCTAGCGGGGGGACAGATACGCAGTATTTT
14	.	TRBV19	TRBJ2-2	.	CASRRRQNTGELFF	TGTGCCAGTAGGAGAAGACAAAACACCGGGGAGCTGTTTTTT
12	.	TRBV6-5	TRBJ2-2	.	CASRRETGELFF	TGTGCCAGCAGAAGGGAGACCGGGGAGCTGTTTTTT
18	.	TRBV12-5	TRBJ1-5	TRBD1	CASGLGNLGAGGLQPQHF	TGTGCTAGTGGTTTGGGAAACCTCGGGGCAGGGGGTTTGCAGCCCCAGCATTTT
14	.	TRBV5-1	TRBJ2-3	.	CASSLTILGDTQYF	TGCGCCAGCAGCTTGACTATTTTGGGAGATACGCAGTATTTT
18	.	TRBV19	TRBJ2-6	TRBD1	CASSITGTGGSGANVLTF	TGTGCCAGTAGTATTACTGGGACAGGGGGCTCCGGGGCCAACGTCCTGACTTTC
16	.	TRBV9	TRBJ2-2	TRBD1	CASSAYRGLDTGELFF	TGTGCCAGCAGCGCCTACAGGGGGCTAGACACCGGGGAGCTGTTTTTT
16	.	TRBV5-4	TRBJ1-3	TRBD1	CASSRQGSGLENTIYF	TGTGCCAGCAGCCGACAGGGGAGCGGATTGGAAAACACCATATATTTT
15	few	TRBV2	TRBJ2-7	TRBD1	CASSKVGGQTYEQYF	TGTGCCAGCAGTAAGGTAGGGGGCCAAACCTACGAGCAGTACTTC
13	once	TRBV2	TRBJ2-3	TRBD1	CASSRTGGDTQYF	TGTGCCAGCAGTCGTACAGGGGGGGATACGCAGTATTTT
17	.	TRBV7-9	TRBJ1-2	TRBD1	CASSPRIGTALPYGYTF	TGTGCCAGCAGCCCACGAATCGGGACAGCCCTTCCTTATGGCTACACCTTC
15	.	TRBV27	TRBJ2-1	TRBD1	CASRLHGTGYNEQFF	TGTGCCAGCAGGCTCCATGGGACAGGGTACAATGAGCAGTTCTTC